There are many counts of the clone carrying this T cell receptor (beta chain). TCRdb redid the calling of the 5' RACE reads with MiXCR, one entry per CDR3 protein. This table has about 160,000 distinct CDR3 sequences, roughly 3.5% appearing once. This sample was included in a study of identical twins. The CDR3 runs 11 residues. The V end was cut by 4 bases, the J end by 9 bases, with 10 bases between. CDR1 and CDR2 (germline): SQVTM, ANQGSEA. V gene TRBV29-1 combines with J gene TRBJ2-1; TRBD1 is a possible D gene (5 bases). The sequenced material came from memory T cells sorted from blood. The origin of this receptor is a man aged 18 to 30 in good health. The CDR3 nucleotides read TGCAGCGTTGCTCAACAGGTTGAGCAGTTCTTC. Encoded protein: CSVAQQVEQFF.